The source of this T cell receptor (beta chain) is a study of cytomegalovirus exposure and HLA in healthy donors (dated by TCRdb to the late 2010s). Looking at the study overall: An earlier analysis of some 600 of the donors reported approximately 260 Gb of sequence data and 117 million unique TCR beta sequences obtained from roughly 180 million T cells. An early release covering about 600 HLA-typed donors comprised roughly 300 gigabases of sequencing data and around 85 million unique TCR sequences. Of the roughly 410 genotyped donors, 65% to 90% were placed in the genetic ancestry cluster associated with self-reported Caucasian donors. The study was designed to test whether signatures of past pathogen exposure could be identified by cataloging public T cell receptors. The T cell repertoires of several hundred subjects were profiled by immunosequencing and related to cytomegalovirus serostatus. In addition to the first cohort of around 670 subjects, a separate validation cohort of 120 different subjects was used. To predict cytomegalovirus infection status, the study combined high-throughput TCR immunosequencing, statistical association of individual TCRs with disease status, and machine learning. To study patterns of TCR occurrence, a later analysis re-analyzed previously published TCR beta repertoires from 666 donors and added high-resolution HLA genotyping. Rather than drawing on any new phenotypic data, the later analysis identified candidate immune exposures from TCR beta sequences and the way those sequences occurred across donors. An earlier analysis of approximately 500 of the donors applied high-throughput TCR beta sequencing to assess whether each TCR beta V gene segment acted as functional or pseudogenic. Donor age, sex, ethnicity and CMV serostatus were collected together with the repertoire data. A later genetic analysis took genome-wide SNP genotypes for about 65% of the 666 donors and used that subset as a discovery cohort. All discovery cohort repertoires had been generated using a single sequencing platform. HLA typing covered class I and class II loci at four-digit resolution. Typing coverage differed by locus: A, B, C, DRB1 and DQB1 were typed in roughly 620-640 donors, DQA1 in around 500, DPA1 in around 600, and DPB1 in 450 to 480. A handful of DR-DQ haplotypes were handled as single units for association and clustering because linkage in the cohort was strong. On average, roughly 200,000 unique TCR beta nucleotide sequences were sequenced per donor among 350 to 400 genotyped donors of the cohort, with roughly 18% of those sequences being non-productive. What the authors observed across the whole study: In a later genetic analysis, a missense DCLRE1C variant was associated with V-gene and J-gene trimming of TCR beta chains, and the association was replicated in an independent cohort. A later analysis reported that several top co-occurrence clusters appeared linked to parvovirus B19, influenza, CMV and Epstein-Barr virus. The classifier was reported to diagnose cytomegalovirus status with high specificity and sensitivity in both the original cohort and the validation cohort. In this cohort, only TCR beta chains were sequenced, and detectable features were limited by the absence of alpha or paired-chain data. At a false discovery rate of 0.05, a later analysis linked some 17,000 TCR beta sequences to specific HLA alleles. A later genetic analysis reported fewer N-insertions in productive TCRs among donors in an Asian-associated ancestry cluster than the approximately 670-donor mean. Roughly uniform sequencing depth across donors was assumed in presence/absence analyses, although this assumption may not hold. The authors suggested that the approach could potentially be generalized to other disease states and immunological phenotypes. Correlated functional status among segregating V segments might be attributable to linkage disequilibrium, but an unknown experimental factor could not be ruled out. Broadly in line with IMGT annotations, most TCR beta V segments showed up in productive rearrangements about 87% or about 30% of the time in an earlier analysis of approximately 600 of the donors. Because HLA typing was unavailable for some donors at each locus, only the typed subset was used in association tests. Some IMGT-functional V segments, including TRBV6-2 and TRBV6-3, could not be distinguished by the 87-base-pair reads and were therefore excluded. Immune exposure information for the cohort was limited to CMV serostatus. In vitro tests confirmed that a few of the cytomegalovirus-associated TCR beta chains recognize cytomegalovirus antigens. Compared with equally common non-associated chains, HLA-associated TCR beta chains in a later analysis were more clonally expanded and had lower generation probabilities. The sequencing pipeline was judged likely to have produced a cluster of highly shared sequence variants as a technical artifact. The study gave a list of 150 to 200 TCR beta chains associated with cytomegalovirus. When HLA alleles, especially DR and DQ, strongly co-occurred, attributing TCR associations to individual alleles was difficult. While some public TCRs were present in many individuals, most TCR sequences turned up only very rarely across donors. Most CMV-associated TCR beta chains appeared to be HLA-restricted in a later analysis, and the HLA associations seemed to be driven largely by CMV exposure. In a later analysis, TCR association rates were found to vary across HLA loci, with the most associated TCRs seen for DRB1 alleles and the fewest for HLA-C alleles. A further reported finding was that TCR beta sequences accurately predicted the HLA-A and HLA-B alleles for most subjects in the first cohort. The earlier analysis of nearly 600 of the donors excluded 15 to 20 rarely observed V segments, including chromosome 9 orphons, because counts were too low.

Library generation was performed with the immunoSEQ multiplex PCR assay. A mixture of 60 forward primers for TCR Vbeta segments and 13 reverse primers for TCR Jbeta segments was used in the multiplex PCR. The CDR3 region of rearranged TCR beta genes was amplified from genomic DNA with a multiplex PCR assay. The amplified TCR beta libraries were sequenced on the Illumina HiSeq System as 87-base-pair reads. Per the source publication's procedure: A later analysis tallied 75 million to 85 million unique TCR beta chains across the 666 repertoires, and some 10 million of those chains were shared by two or more donors. Raw reads were error-corrected and collapsed into unique sequences with a nearest-neighbor algorithm that merged closely related sequences to remove PCR and sequencing errors. Alignment of CDR3 sequences to IMGT reference sequences was used to assign V, D and J gene segments. For a sequence to be retained, a match of at least six nucleotides was required to both a V gene segment and a J gene segment. A rearrangement was called productive if the CDR3 had no stop codons and remained in frame with V and J, and every other rearrangement was called non-productive. CDR3 was defined according to IMGT convention as the region running from the second conserved V-encoded cysteine to the conserved J-encoded phenylalanine. In an earlier analysis of more than 550 of the donors, sequences lacking an unambiguous match to a single V gene segment were excluded. In an earlier analysis of 587 of the donors, V segments were called functional above 56.7% productive rearrangements and were called segregating when the between-donor standard deviation exceeded 5%. A statistical classification framework was built for diagnosing cytomegalovirus status from the catalog of TCR beta chain sequences. In a later analysis, V and J genes were assigned by comparing TCR nucleotide sequences against IMGT/GENE-DB human TR gene sequences. Using the TCRdist pipeline, a later analysis assigned CDR3 sequences along with most-parsimonious VDJ recombination scenarios. In a later analysis, every TCR beta chain was defined by the combination of its CDR3 amino acid sequence and its V-gene family, and reads without a unique V-gene family were dropped. In a later analysis, 450 to 600 highly shared, low-generation-probability nucleotide sequences were removed to address suspected cross-contamination and a sequencing artifact. In a later analysis, a clonal expansion index for each public chain was calculated from normalized within-repertoire ranks of inferred template counts. In a later analysis, generation probabilities were computed with a VDJ recombination model fitted to out-of-frame rearrangements, and the resulting probabilities were checked against IGoR. In a later analysis, TCR-TCR, TCR-HLA and TCR-CMV co-occurrence was scored with hypergeometric tests, and a repertoire-size bias correction was applied to TCR pairs. A later analysis estimated false discovery rates by permuting HLA or CMV assignments 20 times. In a later analysis, co-occurring TCRs were grouped with DBSCAN, and TCRdist sequence similarity was added when clustering was performed within HLA-allele-positive subsets. For co-occurrence clustering, repertoires with fewer than 30,000 or more than 120,000 public chains were excluded, along with five or six repertoires with anomalous nucleotide sharing. Imported from immuneACCESS, the table was reduced by TCRdb to in-frame sequences with V and J called. These copies leave out some clones; in studies compared against another copy, an unresolved V gene accounts for under half, and the cause of the remainder is not known. V and J calls and clone size come straight from that table; D and trimming were deduced from the DNA. The sample table records about 140,000 clones. The ten largest clones represent 0.8% to 1% of the sample.

Comment on this clone: The antigen it binds to is not known.

V was cut back by 4 bases and J by 3 bases, leaving a gap of 5 bases between them. The CDR3 covers 11 residues, taking in both the cysteine and the phenylalanine. Only the CDR3 region is kept as DNA, spanning 33 bases read in frame from base 1. From a lookup of the germline V gene, CDR1 and CDR2 are SQVTM and ANQGSEA. The cohort comprised some 680 healthy bone marrow donors. Cohort members were all nominally healthy when sampled, although unrecorded immune exposures were likely present. The donor was CMV seronegative and was included in the group of 352 seronegative cohort members. A peripheral blood sample was provided by each donor, and peripheral blood mononuclear cells were used for TCR beta sequencing. Genomic DNA extraction from the blood cell samples was performed with the Qiagen DNeasy Blood Extraction Kit.

The chain is made from TRBV29-1 and TRBJ2-3; the D gene is perhaps TRBD2, from 5 matching bases. Sequenced material: PBMCs. This clonotype was sampled from a male donor in good health and CMV-seronegative. The bases read TGCAGCGTTGCGGGAACAGATACGCAGTATTTT. Translated, it reads CSVAGTDTQYF.